Each of the 16 T cell receptor beta chains below was sequenced from the same sample in a study of blood T cell repertoires in COVID-19 (dated by TCRdb to about 2020). Library prep was done by the immunoSEQ multiplex PCR assay. The table was pulled from immuneACCESS by TCRdb, which kept in-frame rearrangements only. Such tables lose some clones; where checked, under half of the loss comes from unresolved V genes, and the rest has no known cause. In this sample the table shows approximately 210,000 clones, around 86% of which occur a single time. The ten largest clones add up to more than 7% of the sample. What was sequenced was PBMCs or T cells enriched from blood (not recorded which). These TCRs come from a man aged 25 to 45 in a cohort exposed to, infected with or recovered from COVID-19 (not recorded which).

This chain links TRBV25-1 with TRBJ2-3, with TRBD1 as a possible D gene (6 bases). Looked up from germline, CDR1 is MGHDK and CDR2 is SYGVNS. The CDR3 loop spans 17 amino acids. The V end was cut by 0 bases, the J end by 5 bases, with 18 bases between. As DNA, the CDR3 is TGTGCCAGCAGTGAATATAGGGCAGGGGCGCTCCTAGATACGCAGTATTTT. The encoded protein is CASSEYRAGALLDTQYF.

This clone was counted only a few times. The chain has TRBV7-9 and TRBJ2-7, with 7 bases fitting TRBD1. Trimming cost V 0 bases and J 4 bases; bases outside gene matches: 3. This CDR3 spans 14 amino acids. The germline V gene encodes CDR1 SEHNR and CDR2 FQNEAQ (reference sequence). The DNA for the CDR3 is TGTGCCAGCAGCTTAGCCTCGACAGGGTACGAGCAGTACTTC. Its translation: CASSLASTGYEQYF. Variable domain in full (rest from reference TRBV7-9 and TRBJ2-7): DTGVSQNPRHKITKRGQNVTFRCDPISEHNRLYWYRQTLGQGPEFLTYFQNEAQLEKSRLLSDRFSAERPKGSFSTLEIQRTEQGDSAMYLCASSLASTGYEQYFGPGTRLTVT.

The chain couples TRBV12-5 to TRBJ2-1, with 9 bases identical to TRBD1. CDR1 is LGHNT, CDR2 FRNRAP, per germline. The CDR3 sequence is 17 residues long. V trimming: 1 base; J trimming: 1 base; junction bases outside the gene matches: 5. The CDR3 DNA sequence: TGTGCTAGTGGTTTGGGGCCAGGGACAGGGTCCTACAATGAGCAGTTCTTC. Protein sequence: CASGLGPGTGSYNEQFF.

This sequence joins TRBV28 and TRBJ2-7, with 8 bases fitting TRBD2. V gave up 7 bases and J gave up 4 bases; unmatched junction bases: 12. Per germline, CDR1 MDHEN and CDR2 SYDVKM. This CDR3 region has 15 residues. Written as DNA, the CDR3 is TGTGCCAGCACCATTGGGAGCGGGAGTATATACGAGCAGTACTTC. Amino acids: CASTIGSGSIYEQYF.

The V gene is TRBV7-9, the J gene TRBJ1-2; D may be TRBD1 (6 bases). CDR1 is SEHNR, CDR2 FQNEAQ, per germline (reference sequence). The CDR3 totals 13 residues. The V end lost 4 bases, the J end lost 5 bases, and 11 bases lay between the germline ends. CDR3 in amino acids: CASSSSGQYGYTF. The CDR3 DNA reads as TGTGCCAGCAGCTCCTCAGGACAGTATGGCTACACCTTC. Looking up the rest from reference TRBV7-9 and TRBJ1-2 gives the full variable domain: DTGVSQNPRHKITKRGQNVTFRCDPISEHNRLYWYRQTLGQGPEFLTYFQNEAQLEKSRLLSDRFSAERPKGSFSTLEIQRTEQGDSAMYLCASSSSGQYGYTFGSGTRLTVV.

This chain links TRBV6-1 with TRBJ2-6, with 11 bases identical to TRBD1. With 4 bases clipped from V and 2 bases from J, the junction kept 4 bases outside the gene matches. Germline assignment: CDR1 MNHNS and CDR2 SASEGT. This CDR3 has 17 amino acids. The CDR3 reads CASSVWDRGAGANVLTF. As DNA, the CDR3 is TGTGCCAGCAGTGTCTGGGACAGGGGGGCTGGGGCCAACGTCCTGACTTTC.

This chain's CDR3 is CASSVGGGWNSYEQYF. CDR3 sequence (DNA): TGTGCCAGCAGTGTTGGTGGCGGTTGGAACTCCTACGAGCAGTACTTC. The chain is built from TRBV6-1 and TRBJ2-7; no firm D call. This CDR3 is built from 16 residues. Germline values: CDR1 MNHNS, CDR2 SASEGT. V was shortened by 4 bases and J by 0 bases, with 16 bases between the two germline ends.

This rearrangement joins TRBV5-1 to TRBJ2-7, with D tentatively TRBD1 (6 bases). CDR3 length equals 14 residues. Per germline, CDR1 SGHRS and CDR2 YFSETQ. Between the trimmed V and J ends, which lost 0 bases and 3 bases, there was a span of 10 bases. CDR3 nucleotides: TGCGCCAGCAGCTTGGTGACAGGAGACTACGAGCAGTACTTC. Amino acids: CASSLVTGDYEQYF.

The gene calls are TRBV5-5 and TRBJ1-5; weak D call: TRBD1 (6 bases). This CDR3 spans 14 amino acids. V lost 4 bases to trimming and J lost 0 bases, with 8 bases between them. Germline CDR1 reads SGHKS; CDR2 reads YYEKEE (reference sequence). Here the CDR3 reads CASSGGYSNQPQHF. CDR3 DNA sequence: TGTGCCAGCAGCGGGGGCTATAGCAATCAGCCCCAGCATTTT.

The rearrangement uses TRBV29-1 and TRBJ2-2, with TRBD1 as a possible D gene (5 bases). The V gene's germline CDR1 is SQVTM and CDR2 ANQGSEA. Trimming pared 4 bases from V and 6 bases from J, leaving 12 bases between. The CDR3 sequence is 13 residues long. The CDR3 reads CSVVRPGPGELFF. The CDR3 DNA is TGCAGCGTTGTGAGGCCAGGGCCCGGGGAGCTGTTTTTT.

This sequence joins TRBV7-3 and TRBJ2-2; perhaps TRBD1 as D (5 bases). The V and J ends lost 3 bases and 4 bases respectively, with 6 bases between them. The CDR3 runs to 13 residues. Per germline, CDR1 SGHTA and CDR2 FQGTGA. Here the CDR3 reads CASSFDSTGELFF. The CDR3 bases are TGTGCCAGCAGCTTCGACAGCACCGGGGAGCTGTTTTTT.

The V call is TRBV6-5, the J call TRBJ2-7; 9 bases are shared with TRBD2. The CDR3 is 15 residues long. Losses at the gene ends were 4 bases for V and 2 bases for J; bases not matched to a gene: 6. Germline CDR1 MNHEY, CDR2 SVGAGI. This CDR3 is CASSWVAGATYEQYF. Written as DNA, the CDR3 is TGTGCCAGCAGTTGGGTAGCGGGGGCTACCTACGAGCAGTACTTC.

The chain uses TRBV7-2 and TRBJ1-6; D remains ambiguous. Deletions cut 1 base from V and 7 bases from J, with 14 bases between. This CDR3 has 16 residues. The germline CDR1 and CDR2 sequences are SGHTA and FQGNSA. The CDR3 DNA is TGTGCCAGCAGCTTAGTAGGGAGTAAAGGGAATTCACCCCTCCACTTT. Protein product: CASSLVGSKGNSPLHF.

This clone has a count of ten or more. In DNA form, the CDR3 reads TGTGCCATCAGGGGAGGACAGGGGTGGAATTCACCCCTCCACTTT. Its translation is CAIRGGQGWNSPLHF. The rearrangement links TRBV10-3 to TRBJ1-6; 9 bases align to TRBD1. Trimming cost V 6 bases and J 7 bases; bases outside gene matches: 7. The CDR3 totals 15 residues. Germline V lookup: CDR1 ENHRY, CDR2 SYGVKD.

The J gene is TRBJ1-4, the V gene TRBV5-1; 10 bases are shared with TRBD1. The CDR3 consists of 15 residues. From germline, CDR1 is SGHRS and CDR2 YFSETQ. Losses at the gene ends were 4 bases for V and 7 bases for J; bases not matched to a gene: 7. In nucleotides, the CDR3 is TGCGCCAGCAGCCGGGACAGGGGTTTAGGTGAAAAACTGTTTTTT. Translation gives CASSRDRGLGEKLFF.

This clone was seen a handful of times. CDR3 DNA sequence: TGTGCCAGCAGTTATGATCAGGGAGGGAGCACTGAAGCTTTCTTT. Protein sequence: CASSYDQGGSTEAFF. The V and J genes are TRBV6-5 and TRBJ1-1; D is perhaps TRBD1 (5 bases). V was trimmed by 3 bases and J by 4 bases, leaving 15 bases between them. In germline, CDR1 is MNHEY, CDR2 SVGAGI. The CDR3 length is 15 residues.